This T cell receptor beta chain is drawn from a study of cytomegalovirus exposure and HLA in healthy donors. V dropped 4 bases and J dropped 4; count of bases not matched to a gene: 3. The germline CDR1 and CDR2 sequences are MGHRA and YSYEKL. The CDR3 has 15 residues. The data were produced by immunoSEQ multiplex PCR, yet TCRdb's version contains in-frame clones alone and is incomplete. This table holds about 82,000 clones, approximately 93% found once. The sample taken for sequencing was PBMCs. The chain employs TRBV4-1 and TRBJ2-1; 11 nucleotides agree with TRBD2. The sequence was obtained from a man younger than 35 in good health and CMV-seronegative. The CDR3 coding sequence is TGCGCCAGCAGCCTAAGACTAGCGGGATACAATGAGCAGTTCTTC. Translation gives CASSLRLAGYNEQFF.